Below, 6 T cell receptor beta chains from the same sample are listed, as sequenced in a study of response to subunit inactivated influenza vaccine. TCRdb processed the RT-PCR reads anew with MiXCR; each CDR3 protein has one entry. Of about 650,000 distinct CDR3 sequences listed, less than 20% are singletons. Sequences were derived from PBMCs from blood, sampled 11 to 12 days after vaccination. Receptors were obtained from a man between 45 and 60 years old who received an inactivated influenza vaccine.

This clonotype was detected only a few times. This chain links TRBV10-3 with TRBJ1-4, with D maybe TRBD1 (5 bases). V lost 4 bases and J lost 0, with 6 bases in between. Germline CDR1 and CDR2: ENHRY and SYGVKD. The CDR3 sequence is 14 residues long. The CDR3 spells CAISATATNEKLFF. CDR3 in DNA: TGTGCCATCAGTGCGACAGCAACTAATGAAAAACTGTTTTTT.

Only a few counts were recorded for this clonotype. The CDR3 loop is CATSDLFLDEQYF. The CDR3 DNA is TGTGCCACCAGTGATTTGTTCTTGGACGAGCAGTACTTC. The chain recombines TRBV24-1 with TRBJ2-7; D gene unclear. V lost 0 bases and J 5 bases, leaving 7 bases between the germline ends. The CDR3 spans 13 residues. Looked up from germline, CDR1 is KGHDR and CDR2 is SFDVKD.

This CDR3 reads CATSRDLGLAATDTQYF. The CDR3 nucleotides read TGTGCCACCAGCAGAGATCTGGGACTAGCAGCGACAGATACGCAGTATTTT. V usage is TRBV15 and J usage is TRBJ2-3; 9 bases map to TRBD2. The CDR3 extends over 17 amino acids. The ends lost 0 bases at V and 3 bases at J; junction bases unmatched: 7. Germline-derived CDR1 and CDR2 are LNHNV and YYDKDF (reference sequence).

The rearrangement uses TRBV7-6 and TRBJ2-5; 9 nucleotides line up with TRBD2. CDR1 is SGHVS and CDR2 is FNYEAQ in the germline V gene. The CDR3 covers 16 residues. Trimming took 1 base from V and 4 from J; bases not matched to a gene: 7. The CDR3 DNA reads as TGTGCCAGCAGCTTAGGGGCGGGAGGGCCTCCAGAGACCCAGTACTTC. Protein product: CASSLGAGGPPETQYF.

This chain joins TRBV6-2 or TRBV6-3 and TRBJ2-3; the match to TRBD2 covers 11 bases. The CDR3 loop spans 15 amino acids. CDR1 and CDR2 from the germline V gene are MNHEY and SVGEGT. Losses at the gene ends were 9 bases for V and 0 bases for J; bases not matched to a gene: 5. For the CDR3, the DNA is TGTGCCAGTAAGCTAGCGGGGGGCAGCACAGATACGCAGTATTTT. The encoded protein is CASKLAGGSTDTQYF.

The rearrangement links TRBV5-1 to TRBJ1-2, with D unresolved. Trimming removed 2 bases at V and 6 bases at J, with 11 bases between. The germline gives CDR1 SGHRS, CDR2 YFSETQ. CDR3 length: 13 residues. CDR3 sequence (DNA): TGCGCCAGCAGCTTCGAGAGGGCTGATGGCTACACCTTC. Translation: CASSFERADGYTF.